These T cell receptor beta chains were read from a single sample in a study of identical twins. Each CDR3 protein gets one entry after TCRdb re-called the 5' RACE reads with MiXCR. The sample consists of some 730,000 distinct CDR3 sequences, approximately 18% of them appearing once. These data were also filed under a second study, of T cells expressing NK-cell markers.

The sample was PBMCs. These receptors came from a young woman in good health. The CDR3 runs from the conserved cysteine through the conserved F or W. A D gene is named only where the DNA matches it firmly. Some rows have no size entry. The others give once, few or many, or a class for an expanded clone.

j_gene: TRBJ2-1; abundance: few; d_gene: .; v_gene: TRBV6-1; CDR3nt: TGTGCCAGTTTGGACAGCGGGGAGTTTTACAATGAGCAGTTCTTC; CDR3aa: CASLDSGEFYNEQFF
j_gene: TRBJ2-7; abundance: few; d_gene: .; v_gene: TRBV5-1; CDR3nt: TGCGCCAGCAGCTTGGACGCGCGGACCTACGAGCAGTACTTC; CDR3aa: CASSLDARTYEQYF
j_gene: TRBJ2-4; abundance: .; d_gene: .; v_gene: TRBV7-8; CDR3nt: TGTGCCAGCAGCTTATCCCCCTCTAGGGCCAAAAACATTCAGTACTTC; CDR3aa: CASSLSPSRAKNIQYF
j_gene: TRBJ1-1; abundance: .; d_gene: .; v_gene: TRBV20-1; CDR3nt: TGCAGTGCCCCGACTGACAGAGCGAACACTGAAGCTTTCTTT; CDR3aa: CSAPTDRANTEAFF
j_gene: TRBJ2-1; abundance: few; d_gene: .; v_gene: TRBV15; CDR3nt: TGTGCCACCAGCAGAGACCGCATTGCGGACAATGAGCAGTTCTTC; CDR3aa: CATSRDRIADNEQFF
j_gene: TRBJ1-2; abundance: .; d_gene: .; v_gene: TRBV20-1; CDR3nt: TGCAGTGCTGGCCCCTATGGCTACACCTTC; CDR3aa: CSAGPYGYTF
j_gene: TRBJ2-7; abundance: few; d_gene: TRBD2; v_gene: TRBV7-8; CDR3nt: TGTGCCAGCAGCTTAGTAACGGGGGGGTACGTCCTCTTCGAGCAGTACTTC; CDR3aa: CASSLVTGGYVLFEQYF
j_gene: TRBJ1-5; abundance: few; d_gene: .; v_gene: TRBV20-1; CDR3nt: TGCAGTGCTCGAGGGGATCAGCCCCAGCATTTT; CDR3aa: CSARGDQPQHF
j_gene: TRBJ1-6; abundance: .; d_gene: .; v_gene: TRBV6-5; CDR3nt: TGTGCCAGCAGTTACTCGACGGGATTTAATTCACCCCTCCACTTT; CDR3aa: CASSYSTGFNSPLHF
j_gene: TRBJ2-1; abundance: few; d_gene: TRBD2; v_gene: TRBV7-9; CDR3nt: TGTGCCGCCACGGCGGGAGACAACAATGAGCAGTTCTTC; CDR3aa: CAATAGDNNEQFF
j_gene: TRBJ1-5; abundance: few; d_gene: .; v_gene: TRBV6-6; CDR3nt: TGTGCCAGCAGAGAGATGAACGGGCAGCCCCAGCATTTT; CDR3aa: CASREMNGQPQHF
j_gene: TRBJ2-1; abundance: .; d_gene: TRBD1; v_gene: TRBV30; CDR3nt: TGTGCCCTGACAGGGGACACCTACAATGAGCAGTTCTTC; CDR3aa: CALTGDTYNEQFF
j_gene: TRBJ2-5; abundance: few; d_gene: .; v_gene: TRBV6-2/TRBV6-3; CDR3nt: TGTGCCAGCAAAGAGTTGGACAGACACAAAGAGACCCAGTACTTC; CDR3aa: CASKELDRHKETQYF
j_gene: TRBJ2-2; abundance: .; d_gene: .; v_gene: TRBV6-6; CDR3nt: TGTGCCAGCACCGAACTCGTCGGGCAGTGGTCGGCCACCGGGGAGCTGTTTTTT; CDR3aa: CASTELVGQWSATGELFF
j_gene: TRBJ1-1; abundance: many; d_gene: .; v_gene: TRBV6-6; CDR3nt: TGTGCCACCCGTCTTCGGGGGCCGGGTGAAGCTTTCTTT; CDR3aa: CATRLRGPGEAFF
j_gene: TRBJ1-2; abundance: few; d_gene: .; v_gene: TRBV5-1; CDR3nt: TGCGCCAGCAGCGAACCGGGACGGAACAACTATGGCTACACCTTC; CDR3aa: CASSEPGRNNYGYTF
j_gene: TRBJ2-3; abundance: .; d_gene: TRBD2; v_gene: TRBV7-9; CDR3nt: TGTGCCAGCAGCTGGGGCGGCAATGCGGGGGACACAGATACGCAGTATTTT; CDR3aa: CASSWGGNAGDTDTQYF
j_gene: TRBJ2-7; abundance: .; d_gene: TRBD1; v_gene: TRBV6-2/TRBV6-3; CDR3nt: TGTGCCAGCAGTCCCGCGGGGACAGGGAATGGCGAGCAGTACTTC; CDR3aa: CASSPAGTGNGEQYF
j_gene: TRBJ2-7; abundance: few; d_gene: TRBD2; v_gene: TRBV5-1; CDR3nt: TGCGCCAGCAGCCTCCGGGTGTTTAGCGGGAGCGACGAGCAGTACTTC; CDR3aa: CASSLRVFSGSDEQYF
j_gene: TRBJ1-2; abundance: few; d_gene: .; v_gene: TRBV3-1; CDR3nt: TGTGCCAGCAGCAGCGGAGCTAACTATGGCTACACCTTC; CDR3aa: CASSSGANYGYTF
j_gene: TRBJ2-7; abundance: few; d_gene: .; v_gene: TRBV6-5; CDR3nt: TGTGCCAGCAGTTACGGAGCGAGTACCGACTCCTACGAGCAGTACTTC; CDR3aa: CASSYGASTDSYEQYF
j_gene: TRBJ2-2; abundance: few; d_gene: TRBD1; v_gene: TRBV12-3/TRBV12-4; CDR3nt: TGTGCCAGCAACATCAGGGGGTACACCGGGGAGCTGTTTTTT; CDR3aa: CASNIRGYTGELFF
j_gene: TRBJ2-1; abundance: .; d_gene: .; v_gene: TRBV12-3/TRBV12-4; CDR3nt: TGTGCCAGCAGATCGGACTACTACAATGAGCAGTTCTTC; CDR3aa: CASRSDYYNEQFF
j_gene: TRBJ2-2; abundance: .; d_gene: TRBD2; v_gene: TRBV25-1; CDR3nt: TGTGCCAGCAGTGAAACGGGGGGTTACACCGGGGAGCTGTTTTTT; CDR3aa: CASSETGGYTGELFF
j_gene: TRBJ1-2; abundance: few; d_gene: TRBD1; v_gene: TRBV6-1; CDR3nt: TGTGCCAGCAGGGAGACAGGGGGCGATGGCTACACCTTC; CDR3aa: CASRETGGDGYTF
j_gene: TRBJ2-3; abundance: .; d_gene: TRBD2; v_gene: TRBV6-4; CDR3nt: TGTGCCAGCAGTGTGCGGGGGGCGAGAACAGATACGCAGTATTTT; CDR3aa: CASSVRGARTDTQYF
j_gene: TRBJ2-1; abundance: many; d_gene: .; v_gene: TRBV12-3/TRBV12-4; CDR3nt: TGTGCCAGCAGTTGGAGCAGGGCTGGCAATGAGCAGTTCTTC; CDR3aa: CASSWSRAGNEQFF
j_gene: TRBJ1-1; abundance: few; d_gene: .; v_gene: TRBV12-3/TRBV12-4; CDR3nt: TGTGCCAGCAGTTTTTCCCGAGGGCCAGGGCGGGCTTTCTTT; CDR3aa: CASSFSRGPGRAFF
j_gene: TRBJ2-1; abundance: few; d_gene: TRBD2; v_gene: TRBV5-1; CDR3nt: TGCGCCAGCAGCCCCCCAGGGACTAGCGGATACTCCTACAATGAGCAGTTCTTC; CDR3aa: CASSPPGTSGYSYNEQFF
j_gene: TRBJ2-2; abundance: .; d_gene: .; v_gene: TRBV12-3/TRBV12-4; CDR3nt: TGTGCCAGCAGTTCCAGGGGGAGGGACACCGGGGAGCTGTTTTTT; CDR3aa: CASSSRGRDTGELFF
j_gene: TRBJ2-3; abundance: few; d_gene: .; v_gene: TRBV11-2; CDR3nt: TGTGCCAGCAGCGCTCATGGGGGGCCTGCAGATACGCAGTATTTT; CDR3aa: CASSAHGGPADTQYF
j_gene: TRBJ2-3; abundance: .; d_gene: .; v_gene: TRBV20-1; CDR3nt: TGCAGTGCTATAGGAGTTAATACGCAGTATTTT; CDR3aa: CSAIGVNTQYF
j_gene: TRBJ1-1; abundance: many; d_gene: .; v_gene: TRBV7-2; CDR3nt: TGTGCCAGCAGCTTCGCGGGGACCGTTGAAGCTTTCTTT; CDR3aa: CASSFAGTVEAFF
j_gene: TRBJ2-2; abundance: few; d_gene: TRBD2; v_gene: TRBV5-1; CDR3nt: TGCGCCAGCAGTCCCCGGGCTAGCGGGGTGAACACCGGGGAGCTGTTTTTT; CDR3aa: CASSPRASGVNTGELFF
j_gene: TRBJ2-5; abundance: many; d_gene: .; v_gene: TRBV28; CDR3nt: TGTGCCAGCAGTTCCCCAGGGAAGCGGGCGGAGACCCAGTACTTC; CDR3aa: CASSSPGKRAETQYF
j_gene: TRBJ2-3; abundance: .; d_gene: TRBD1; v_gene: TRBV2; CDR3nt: TGTGCCAGCAACATACGCCGGGACAGAGAAGATACGCAGTATTTT; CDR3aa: CASNIRRDREDTQYF
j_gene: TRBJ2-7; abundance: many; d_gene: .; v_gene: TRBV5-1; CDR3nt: TGCGCCAGCAGCTTGGCTTCGGGAGAGGGTGGAGGCGAGCAGTACTTC; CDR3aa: CASSLASGEGGGEQYF
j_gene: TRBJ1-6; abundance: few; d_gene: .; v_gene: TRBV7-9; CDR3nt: TGTGCCAGCAGCGACCGGGGTCCCTACTCACCCCTCCACTTT; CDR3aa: CASSDRGPYSPLHF
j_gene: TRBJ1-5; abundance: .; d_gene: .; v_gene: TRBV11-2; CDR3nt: TGTGCCAGCAGCTCGGGATTTAACTCGGCCCAGCATTTT; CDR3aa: CASSSGFNSAQHF
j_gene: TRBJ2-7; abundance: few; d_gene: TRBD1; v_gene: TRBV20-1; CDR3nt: TGCAGTGCCCTGGGGACAGATCCATTCGAGCAGTACTTC; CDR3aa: CSALGTDPFEQYF
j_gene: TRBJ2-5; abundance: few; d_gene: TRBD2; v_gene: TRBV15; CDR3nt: TGTGCCACCAGCAGAGATGGGACTAGCGCAGAGACCCAGTACTTC; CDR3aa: CATSRDGTSAETQYF
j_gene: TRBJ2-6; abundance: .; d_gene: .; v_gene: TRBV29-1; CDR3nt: TGCAGCGTTGAAATTCGGCTCTCTGGGGCCAACGTCCTGACTTTC; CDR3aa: CSVEIRLSGANVLTF
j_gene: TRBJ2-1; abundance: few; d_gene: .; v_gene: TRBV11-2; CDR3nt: TGTGCCAGCAGCTTAGACAGAACTAGAATATGGGAGAATGAGCAGTTCTTC; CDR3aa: CASSLDRTRIWENEQFF
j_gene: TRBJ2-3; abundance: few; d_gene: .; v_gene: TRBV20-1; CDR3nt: TGCAGTGTGGGCGGAGATGTAGATACGCAGTATTTT; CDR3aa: CSVGGDVDTQYF
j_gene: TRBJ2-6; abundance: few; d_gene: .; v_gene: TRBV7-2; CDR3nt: TGTGCCAGCAGCTTAGTTTACACAGTCCAACACGTCCTGACTTTC; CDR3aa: CASSLVYTVQHVLTF